These T cell receptor beta chains were read from a single sample in a study of CD8 T cells in ankylosing spondylitis. TCRdb ran MiXCR on the 5' RACE reads and lists one entry per CDR3 protein. The sample contains over 200,000 distinct CDR3 sequences, under 12% of which appear only once. The source material was blood, either unsorted or a sorted T cell fraction (not recorded which). These receptors all stem from a male donor with ankylosing spondylitis or in good health (not recorded which). CDR3s include the opening cysteine and the closing phenylalanine or tryptophan. D genes are given only for firm matches. Rows give clone size only sometimes, using once, few, many, or a class for an expanded clone.

CDR3nt | CDR3aa | v_gene | d_gene | j_gene | abundance
TGTGCCAGCAGCGGGGACAGCTACGAGCAGTACTTC | CASSGDSYEQYF | TRBV12-3/TRBV12-4 | TRBD1 | TRBJ2-7 | few
TGCGCCAGCACCCTACAACAGGGCACTGAAGCTTTCTTT | CASTLQQGTEAFF | TRBV5-1 | . | TRBJ1-1 | .
TGTGCCAGCAATTGGGAGAGCCACAATCAGCCCCAGCATTTT | CASNWESHNQPQHF | TRBV6-5 | . | TRBJ1-5 | many
TGCAGTGCTAGGGCCGTAGAAGGGTTCCCAGATACGCAGTATTTT | CSARAVEGFPDTQYF | TRBV20-1 | . | TRBJ2-3 | .
TGTGCCACCGGGACAGGGGACCGGGACCAGCCCTACAATGAGCAGTTCTTC | CATGTGDRDQPYNEQFF | TRBV24-1 | TRBD1 | TRBJ2-1 | .
TGTGCCAGCAGCTTAGTTTTTTCGGGGGCCGTCCTGACTTTC | CASSLVFSGAVLTF | TRBV7-2 | . | TRBJ2-6 | few
TGCGCCAGCAGGGGACAGGGGGACACCGGGGAGCTGTTTTTT | CASRGQGDTGELFF | TRBV5-1 | TRBD1 | TRBJ2-2 | many
TGTGCCAGCAGCCCGACGTTTAATTCACCCCTCCACTTT | CASSPTFNSPLHF | TRBV7-8 | . | TRBJ1-6 | many
TGCAGCGCCTCTGGCGGCTACACCTTC | CSASGGYTF | TRBV29-1 | . | TRBJ1-2 | .
TGCAGTGCTGAGGAGATAAATGAAAAACTGTTTTTT | CSAEEINEKLFF | TRBV20-1 | . | TRBJ1-4 | many
TGTGCCAGCAGTTACGTGGACATAGGTTCAACCGGGGAGCTGTTTTTT | CASSYVDIGSTGELFF | TRBV6-5 | . | TRBJ2-2 | many
TGTGCCAGCAGCCCGGACAGGGACCCTAGCACAGATACGCAGTATTTT | CASSPDRDPSTDTQYF | TRBV12-3/TRBV12-4 | TRBD1 | TRBJ2-3 | many
TGTGCCAGCAGTTACTCAGGGGGGAGTCGAGAGACCCAGTACTTC | CASSYSGGSRETQYF | TRBV6-5 | . | TRBJ2-5 | many
TGTGCCAGCACCCAACAGGGACGAGAGACCCAGTACTTC | CASTQQGRETQYF | TRBV2 | . | TRBJ2-5 | .
TGTGCCAGCAGCCCCGGACGGCTTCAGCCCCAGCATTTT | CASSPGRLQPQHF | TRBV5-6 | . | TRBJ1-5 | many
TGTGCCACCAGCCAGAAACGACAGAAAGATGAAAAACTGCTTTTT | CATSQKRQKDEKLLF | TRBV24-1 | . | TRBJ1-4 | once
TGCGCCAGCAGCTTGGAAGGGACAGCCCCATTCGAGCAGTACTTC | CASSLEGTAPFEQYF | TRBV5-1 | TRBD1 | TRBJ2-7 | many
TGTGCCTGGAGTGTACAGTTAAACGGGGAGCTGTTTTTT | CAWSVQLNGELFF | TRBV30 | . | TRBJ2-2 | many
TGTGCCAGCAGCCCTCTCGGGGGTTATAGCAATCAGCCCCAGCATTTT | CASSPLGGYSNQPQHF | TRBV5-5 | . | TRBJ1-5 | many
TGTGCCAGCAGCTTAGCCCGGGGGTGGGGAGAGACCCAGTACTTC | CASSLARGWGETQYF | TRBV11-2 | . | TRBJ2-5 | .
TGTGCCAGCGCCGGGACAGGGCCCTACAATGAGCAGTTCTTC | CASAGTGPYNEQFF | TRBV7-2 | TRBD1 | TRBJ2-1 | .
TGTGCCAGCAGTTTAGCGACGGGGATAGATACGCAGTATTTT | CASSLATGIDTQYF | TRBV12-3/TRBV12-4 | . | TRBJ2-3 | many
TGTGCCAGCAGCTTCACGGGGGTTGGGGATACGCAGTATTTT | CASSFTGVGDTQYF | TRBV11-2 | . | TRBJ2-3 | .
TGTGCCAGCAGTTGGGGGACAGGGGGGCATCAGCCCCAGCATTTT | CASSWGTGGHQPQHF | TRBV12-3/TRBV12-4 | TRBD1 | TRBJ1-5 | many
TGTGCCAGCAGTTCTTGGACTAGCGGGGGTACAGATACGCAGTATTTT | CASSSWTSGGTDTQYF | TRBV12-3/TRBV12-4 | TRBD2 | TRBJ2-3 | many
TGTGCCAGCAGCGACCGGGGGGGTAATGAAAAACTGTTTTTT | CASSDRGGNEKLFF | TRBV6-1 | . | TRBJ1-4 | many
TGTGCCAGCAGCGGCCGGATAAAAGATGAAAAACTGTTTTTT | CASSGRIKDEKLFF | TRBV9 | . | TRBJ1-4 | many
TGCGCCAGCAGCCAAGACACCGGGACAGGGTCGTCTTATTCACCCCTCCACTTT | CASSQDTGTGSSYSPLHF | TRBV4-1 | TRBD1 | TRBJ1-6 | few
TGTGCCAGCAGCTTAGGGCCAGGGTCGAGCCACGAGCAGTACTTC | CASSLGPGSSHEQYF | TRBV7-2 | . | TRBJ2-7 | .
TGTGCCAGCAGTTTGGATCCCCGGGGAACCTACGAGCAGTACTTC | CASSLDPRGTYEQYF | TRBV27 | . | TRBJ2-7 | .
TGTGCCAGCAGCTTAGCTGAGACTAGTTCCTACGAGCAGTACTTC | CASSLAETSSYEQYF | TRBV7-2 | . | TRBJ2-7 | many
TGTGCCAGCAGCTTCACAGGGGGCAACGGAAACACCATATATTTT | CASSFTGGNGNTIYF | TRBV5-6 | TRBD1 | TRBJ1-3 | .
TGTGCCAGCTCACCCGTACAGAGCTCCTACAATGAGCAGTTCTTC | CASSPVQSSYNEQFF | TRBV18 | . | TRBJ2-1 | many
TGCGCCAGCAGCTTCAGGGAAGAAGCTTTCTTT | CASSFREEAFF | TRBV5-1 | . | TRBJ1-1 | few
TGTGCCAGCAGAGACGGGACTAGCTCAGAGACCCAGTACTTC | CASRDGTSSETQYF | TRBV12-3/TRBV12-4 | TRBD2 | TRBJ2-5 | many
TGTGCCAGCAGACTCCGCACTCAGGGCCTTGACGGCTACACCTTC | CASRLRTQGLDGYTF | TRBV12-3/TRBV12-4 | . | TRBJ1-2 | many
TGTGCCACCAGTGATACGGGACTTGAAGATACGCAGTATTTT | CATSDTGLEDTQYF | TRBV24-1 | . | TRBJ2-3 | few
TGTGCCAGCAGCTTATCTCGGGCGACCTCCTACGAGCAGTACTTC | CASSLSRATSYEQYF | TRBV7-6 | . | TRBJ2-7 | many
TGCAGTGCCGTTCCGACAGGACGGGAAAAACTGTTTTTT | CSAVPTGREKLFF | TRBV20-1 | . | TRBJ1-4 | many
TGTGCCAGCAGCAACCAGACAGGGACGGTTTATGGCTACACCTTC | CASSNQTGTVYGYTF | TRBV7-9 | TRBD1 | TRBJ1-2 | few
TGTGCCAGCAGAGAAGGTCAATTTATCACAGATACGCAGTATTTT | CASREGQFITDTQYF | TRBV7-2 | . | TRBJ2-3 | many
TGTGCCAGCAGTCCAACAGGGGCAGGGTATAACTATGGCTACACCTTC | CASSPTGAGYNYGYTF | TRBV28 | TRBD1 | TRBJ1-2 | .
TGCAGTGCTAGAGATACGGAAGGGCTAAGCAATCAGCCCCAGCATTTT | CSARDTEGLSNQPQHF | TRBV20-1 | . | TRBJ1-5 | few
TGCAGTGCTCCTGACGGGACGGGGGGGTACGAGCAGTACTTC | CSAPDGTGGYEQYF | TRBV20-1 | TRBD2 | TRBJ2-7 | few
TGTGCCAGCAGTCAGGGGGGGGCCTTTCCTCAAGAGACCCAGTACTTC | CASSQGGAFPQETQYF | TRBV12-3/TRBV12-4 | . | TRBJ2-5 | many
TGTGCCAGCAGCCAAGATGAAACCGAGGAGCGGGAGCTGTTTTTT | CASSQDETEERELFF | TRBV3-1 | . | TRBJ2-2 | once
TGTGCCAGCAGCTTAGCGGCCGGACAGCCCCAGCATTTT | CASSLAAGQPQHF | TRBV7-2 | . | TRBJ1-5 | .
TGTGCCATCAGTGGGCACAGGGGAGGCGATGGCTACACCTTC | CAISGHRGGDGYTF | TRBV10-3 | TRBD1 | TRBJ1-2 | .
TGCAGTGCTAGAAGTTCCCACTGGGGCACAGATACGCAGTATTTT | CSARSSHWGTDTQYF | TRBV20-1 | . | TRBJ2-3 | few
TGTGCCAGCCACGCCGGGAGTAACACCGGGGAGCTGTTTTTT | CASHAGSNTGELFF | TRBV3-1 | . | TRBJ2-2 | many
TGCAGTGCTTGTCCCGGGACTAGCGGGGGGGCCGATGAGCAGTTCTTC | CSACPGTSGGADEQFF | TRBV20-1 | TRBD2 | TRBJ2-1 | .
TGTGCTAGCGGAAGCAACAGGCGTACCGGGGAGCTGTTTTTT | CASGSNRRTGELFF | TRBV7-7 | . | TRBJ2-2 | .
TGTGCTAGCAGCCCTGACCTTAGCACCGGGGAGCTGTTTTTT | CASSPDLSTGELFF | TRBV7-7 | . | TRBJ2-2 | many